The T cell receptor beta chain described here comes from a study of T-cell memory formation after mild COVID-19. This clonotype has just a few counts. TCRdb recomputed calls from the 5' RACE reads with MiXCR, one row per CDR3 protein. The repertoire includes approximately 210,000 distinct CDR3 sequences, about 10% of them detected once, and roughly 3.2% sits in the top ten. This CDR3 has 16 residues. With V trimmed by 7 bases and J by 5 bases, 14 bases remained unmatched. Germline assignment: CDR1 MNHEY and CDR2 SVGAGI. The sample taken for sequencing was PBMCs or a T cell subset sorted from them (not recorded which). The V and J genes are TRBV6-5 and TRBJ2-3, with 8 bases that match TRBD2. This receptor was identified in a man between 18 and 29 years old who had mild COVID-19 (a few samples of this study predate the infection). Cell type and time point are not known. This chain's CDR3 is CASKRAGASGRDTQYF. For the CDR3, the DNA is TGTGCCAGCAAGAGGGCTGGGGCTAGCGGGCGAGATACGCAGTATTTT.